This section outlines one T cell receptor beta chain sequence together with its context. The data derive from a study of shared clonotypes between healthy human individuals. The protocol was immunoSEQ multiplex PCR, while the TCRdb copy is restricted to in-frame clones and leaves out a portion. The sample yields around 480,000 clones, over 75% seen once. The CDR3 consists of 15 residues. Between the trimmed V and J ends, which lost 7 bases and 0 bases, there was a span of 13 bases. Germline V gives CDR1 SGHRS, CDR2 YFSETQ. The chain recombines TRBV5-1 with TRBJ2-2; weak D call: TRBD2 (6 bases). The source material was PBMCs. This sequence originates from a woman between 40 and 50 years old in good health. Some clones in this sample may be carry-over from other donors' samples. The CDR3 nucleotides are TGCGCCAGCTCCAGAGCGGGTACGAACACCGGGGAGCTGTTTTTT. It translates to CASSRAGTNTGELFF.